One sample yielded the 11 T cell receptor beta chains listed below, sequenced in a study of T-cell reconstitution after alpha-beta-depleted transplantation in children. Using unique molecular identifiers, the investigators prepared the TCRbeta library. TCRdb redid the calling of the PCR reads with MiXCR, one entry per CDR3 protein. The profile shows more than 150,000 distinct CDR3 sequences, 14% to 15% of them singletons. Here the sequenced sample was PBMCs from the stem cell graft donor, taken from the stem cell graft. These receptor sequences come from a human donor who donated a stem cell graft to a child with acute lymphoblastic leukemia.

As to this clonotype: A much larger clone sits a single nucleotide away, making a read error possible. CDR3: CASSLDYRGLMGKQPQHF. The CDR3 nucleotides are TGTGCCAGCAGTTTAGATTACAGGGGGTTAATGGGCAAGCAGCCCCAGCATTTT. V and J are TRBV12-3 or TRBV12-4 and TRBJ1-5; TRBD1 aligns across 8 bases. The CDR3 length is 18 residues.

This clonotype has a count of ten or more. The chain couples TRBV7-9 to TRBJ2-3, with 9 positions matching TRBD2. Unmatched junction bases numbered 2, after V lost 1 base and J lost 0 bases. Germline V gene lookup returns CDR1 SEHNR and CDR2 FQNEAQ (reference sequence). This CDR3 has 16 amino acids. CDR3 protein: CASSLDAGGSTDTQYF. DNA of the CDR3: TGTGCCAGCAGCTTAGATGCGGGAGGGAGCACAGATACGCAGTATTTT.

This clonotype was detected many times. This chain connects TRBV5-1 to TRBJ2-7; unclear D gene. The CDR3 extends over 12 amino acids. Germline CDR1 and CDR2: SGHRS and YFSETQ. The V and J ends lost 0 bases and 5 bases respectively, with 6 bases between them. The CDR3 sequence is CASSLAPDEQYF. The CDR3 DNA follows: TGCGCCAGCAGCTTGGCCCCCGACGAGCAGTACTTC.

The table lists this clonotype with many counts. The genes are TRBV7-9 and TRBJ1-2; TRBD1 might be the D (6 bases). Trimming removed 5 bases from V and 3 bases from J, with 10 bases in between. Germline V gives CDR1 SEHNR, CDR2 FQNEAQ (reference sequence). The CDR3 has 13 residues. The CDR3 reads CASSRRTDYGYTF. The CDR3 DNA is TGTGCCAGCAGCCGGCGGACAGACTATGGCTACACCTTC.

This clonotype showed up many times. The chain couples TRBV20-1 to TRBJ2-3; 16 bases align to TRBD2. The CDR3 is 15 residues long. Germline-derived CDR1 and CDR2 are DFQATT and SNEGSKA (reference sequence). Trimming took 6 bases from V and 4 from J; bases not matched to a gene: 4. DNA for the CDR3: TGCAGTGCAGAGGGACTAGCGGGAGGGCCAGATACGCAGTATTTT. The encoded protein is CSAEGLAGGPDTQYF.

This clonotype was detected many times. This rearrangement joins TRBV27 to TRBJ2-1; D may be TRBD2 (6 bases). Germline CDR1 and CDR2: MNHEY and SMNVEV (reference sequence). The CDR3 is 16 amino acids. Between the trimmed V and J ends, which lost 3 bases and 4 bases, there was a span of 16 bases. CDR3 residues: CASSFHPQRAYNEQFF. CDR3 DNA: TGTGCCAGCAGTTTCCACCCGCAGCGGGCTTACAATGAGCAGTTCTTC.

In its sample, this clonotype was seen many times. This sequence joins TRBV9 and TRBJ2-3; 9 positions match TRBD2. Trimming took 2 bases from V and 1 from J; bases not matched to a gene: 2. The germline gives CDR1 SGDLS, CDR2 YYNGEE. There are 15 residues in the CDR3. The CDR3 sequence: CASSVSSGGTDTQYF. The CDR3 DNA is TGTGCCAGCAGCGTTTCTAGCGGGGGCACAGATACGCAGTATTTT. Full variable domain (outside the CDR3, taken from reference TRBV9 and TRBJ2-3): DSGVTQTPKHLITATGQRVTLRCSPRSGDLSVYWYQQSLDQGLQFLIQYYNGEERAKGNILERFSAQQFPDLHSELNLSSLELGDSALYFCASSVSSGGTDTQYFGPGTRLTVL.

In this sample, this clonotype turned up many times. V usage is TRBV6-5 and J usage is TRBJ2-3; D is uncertain. Trimming pared 2 bases from V and 2 bases from J, leaving 8 bases between. The CDR3 has 14 amino acids. Germline CDR1 and CDR2: MNHEY and SVGAGI. The CDR3 reads CASSYEQPTDTQYF. CDR3 coding DNA: TGTGCCAGCAGTTACGAACAGCCCACAGATACGCAGTATTTT.

This clonotype has a count of ten or more. The V and J genes are TRBV4-1 and TRBJ2-7; TRBD1 or TRBD2 may be the D gene (6 bases each). This CDR3 has 14 amino acids. The ends were cut back, 3 bases at V and 4 bases at J, with 13 bases in the middle. Germline CDR1 reads MGHRA; CDR2 reads YSYEKL. CDR3 bases: TGCGCCAGCAGCCAGGGGGCGGGATTTTACGAGCAGTACTTC. It encodes CASSQGAGFYEQYF.

This chain links TRBV11-3 with TRBJ2-1, with D perhaps matching TRBD1 or TRBD2 (5 bases each). V lost 5 bases to trimming and J lost 0 bases, with 11 bases between them. The CDR3 has 15 amino acids. The germline gives CDR1 SGHNT, CDR2 YENEEA. The CDR3 is CASSLAGTSYNEQFF. CDR3 bases: TGTGCCAGCAGCCTCGCAGGGACCTCCTACAATGAGCAGTTCTTC.

This clonotype was observed many times. This chain joins TRBV29-1 and TRBJ1-2, with no clear D. Germline V gene lookup returns CDR1 SQVTM and CDR2 ANQGSEA. The CDR3 has 15 residues. The germline V and J ends were trimmed by 7 bases and 4 bases, with 22 bases remaining between them. In nucleotides, the CDR3 is TGCAGCGCACCCGAGGTGCCAGGCCTCGGCTATGGCTACACCTTC. It yields the protein CSAPEVPGLGYGYTF.